In its sample, the clone carrying this TCR beta chain was seen a few times. Its target is not known. This specimen comes from a study of T cells in Graves' hyperthyroidism and ophthalmopathy. The study's findings and limits: Model output signaled ophthalmopathy a median approximately six months ahead of onset.

CDR1 SGHDN and CDR2 FVKESK come from the germline V gene. V lost 3 bases, J lost 8 bases, and 11 bases lay in between. CDR3 length: 13 residues. RNA transcripts provided the source from which TCR beta CDR3 regions were amplified. The TCR CDR3 was amplified in a first-round RT-PCR using the HTBI primer set. TCRdb independently ran MiXCR on the multiplex PCR reads; one entry per CDR3 protein. The sample consists of about 690,000 distinct CDR3 sequences, around 15% of them appearing once. The TCR sequence derives from a man aged 45-60 years with Graves' hyperthyroidism. The J gene is TRBJ2-1, the V gene TRBV14; D unresolved. The sequencing input was blood. The CDR3 here is CASSQILEDEQFF. Written as DNA, the CDR3 is TGTGCCAGCAGCCAGATCCTTGAAGATGAGCAGTTCTTC. The whole variable domain, filled in from reference TRBV14 and TRBJ2-1, reads EAGVTQFPSHSVIEKGQTVTLRCDPISGHDNLYWYRRVMGKEIKFLLHFVKESKQDESGMPNNRFLAERTGGTYSTLKVQPAELEDSGVYFCASSQILEDEQFFGPGTRLTVL.